The clone carrying this T cell receptor (beta chain) was recorded at least ten times. The target antigen is unknown. The data are from a study of metastatic and nonmetastatic thyroid tumors. Study background: From malignant and benign thyroid patients, repertoires in blood and in tumor or nodule tissue were compared.

Trimming cost V 3 bases and J 7 bases, with 16 bases left between them. This CDR3 contains 16 residues. Germline V CDR1 and CDR2: LNHDA, SQIVND (reference sequence). In the original processing: Using the CDR3 differences seen across clinicopathological groups, the authors built a distant-metastasis classifier for papillary thyroid cancer, which was meant to discriminate distant-metastatic patients. TCRdb reprocessed the PCR reads via MiXCR. Clone size and V and J calls follow TCRdb, not the original study. The sample holds around 65,000 clones, 14% seen once. Each patient went into thyroid surgery without having received any treatment. Whole-study findings and limits: Significantly higher TCR beta diversity was reportedly seen in malignant thyroid tumors than benign nodules, in blood and tumor.

The sequence was collected from a male donor with papillary thyroid cancer or a benign thyroid nodule (not recorded which). Some clones in this sample may be carry-over from other donors' samples. This chain links TRBV19 with TRBJ1-6; tentatively, D is TRBD1 (5 bases). The source material was blood. In DNA, the CDR3 is TGTGCCAGTAGTATTTGGGACGGCCGCAGAAATTCACCCCTCCACTTT. Translating it yields CASSIWDGRRNSPLHF.